The 30 T cell receptor beta chains below were found in one sample sequenced in a study of T cells in Graves' hyperthyroidism and ophthalmopathy. TCR beta CDR3 regions were amplified from RNA. During a first-round RT-PCR of the TCR CDR3, the HTBI primer set was used. Each CDR3 protein is one row after TCRdb ran MiXCR on the multiplex PCR reads. The sample has hundreds of thousands of distinct CDR3 sequences; roughly 24% are singletons. Sequenced: blood. Receptors originate from a woman in her twenties or thirties with Graves' ophthalmopathy.

This clonotype was recorded many times. The chain is built from TRBV6-2 or TRBV6-3 and TRBJ1-2; TRBD1 matches at 7 bases. The CDR3 runs to 15 residues. V gave up 4 bases and J gave up 4 bases; unmatched junction bases: 9. Per germline, CDR1 MNHEY and CDR2 SVGEGT. CDR3 sequence: CASSFGRGRVYGYTF. In nucleotides, the CDR3 is TGTGCCAGCAGTTTCGGGAGGGGGCGGGTCTATGGCTACACCTTC.

The J gene is TRBJ1-6, the V gene TRBV6-5, with 7 bases lining up with TRBD1. The CDR3 spans 15 residues. The ends lost 4 bases at V and 11 bases at J; junction bases unmatched: 11. Germline CDR1 MNHEY, CDR2 SVGAGI. CDR3 loop: CASSFSTGLWTPLHF. The CDR3 nucleotides are TGTGCCAGCAGTTTCTCGACAGGGCTTTGGACACCCCTCCACTTT.

In this sample, this clonotype turned up many times. The chain uses TRBV4-1 and TRBJ2-7; unclear D gene. This CDR3 has 14 residues. V lost 1 base and J 3 bases, leaving 10 bases between the germline ends. Per germline, CDR1 MGHRA and CDR2 YSYEKL. CDR3 DNA sequence: TGCGCCAGCAGCCAAGCGCCCCTTTTCTACGAGCAGTACTTC. This codes for CASSQAPLFYEQYF.

This clonotype has a count of ten or more. The CDR3 DNA sequence: TGTGCCAGCACCTCTAGTCCTTATAGCAATCAGCCCCAGCATTTT. Its protein is CASTSSPYSNQPQHF. This chain uses TRBV6-2 or TRBV6-3 with TRBJ1-5; no reliable D call. V shed 7 bases and J shed 0 bases, with 13 bases lying between them. CDR1 and CDR2 (germline): MNHEY, SVGEGT. The CDR3 runs to 15 residues.

This clonotype came up many times. The V and J genes are TRBV6-1 and TRBJ1-1, with a weak D call TRBD1 (6 bases). The germline CDR1 and CDR2 sequences are MNHNS and SASEGT. This CDR3 is built from 18 residues. The V end was cut by 0 bases, the J end by 0 bases, with 17 bases between. CDR3 sequence (DNA): TGTGCCAGCAGTGAAGCGCAGGGGTGGGGGGATATGAACACTGAAGCTTTCTTT. Translated, it gives CASSEAQGWGDMNTEAFF.

This clonotype was recorded at least ten times. The chain carries TRBV2 and TRBJ2-5; TRBD2 matches at 7 bases. This CDR3 contains 13 residues. With 6 bases clipped from V and 5 bases from J, the junction kept 6 bases outside the gene matches. Germline CDR1 and CDR2: SNHLY and FYNNEI. The CDR3 bases are TGTGCCAGCAGGGCGGGGGTATCCGAGACCCAGTACTTC. Its protein is CASRAGVSETQYF.

Many counts were recorded for this clonotype. The chain couples TRBV28 to TRBJ1-1, with D perhaps matching TRBD1 (6 bases). The CDR3 spans 14 residues. V dropped 6 bases and J dropped 5 bases, with 16 bases sitting between them. CDR1 MDHEN and CDR2 SYDVKM come from the germline V gene. The CDR3 nucleotides are TGTGCCAGCAGCCCCCGGAATAGGGGGACTGAAGCTTTCTTT. Translated: CASSPRNRGTEAFF.

This clonotype was recorded at least ten times. The chain employs TRBV18 and TRBJ1-1, with TRBD1 identical over 9 bases. The CDR3 has 15 amino acids. Germline CDR1 and CDR2: KGHSH and LQKENI. The V segment lost 6 bases and the J segment 6 bases; nucleotides outside the gene matches: 11. CDR3: CASSRTGTGIAEAFF. The CDR3 DNA follows: TGTGCCAGCTCCCGAACCGGGACAGGGATCGCTGAAGCTTTCTTT.

This clonotype was seen many times. The chain recombines TRBV2 with TRBJ1-1, with D possibly being TRBD1 (5 bases). The CDR3 totals 13 residues. V lost 7 bases and J lost 4, with 13 bases in between. Germline V lookup: CDR1 SNHLY, CDR2 FYNNEI. Here the CDR3 reads CASTEGHFTEAFF. CDR3 DNA: TGTGCCAGCACCGAGGGGCATTTCACTGAAGCTTTCTTT.

This clonotype was observed at least ten times. The chain recombines TRBV24-1 with TRBJ2-7; maybe TRBD1 (6 bases). V lost 4 bases, J lost 7 bases, and 16 bases lay in between. CDR1 and CDR2 (germline): KGHDR, SFDVKD. The CDR3 extends over 14 amino acids. CDR3 DNA: TGTGCCACCAGTGACCCGCAGGGGCCCCCGGAGCAGTACTTC. The encoded protein is CATSDPQGPPEQYF.

Many counts were recorded for this clonotype. This chain joins TRBV4-1 and TRBJ1-1, with D tentatively TRBD1 (5 bases). Trimming took off 2 bases at V and 7 bases at J, with 20 bases between the two ends. Germline CDR1 MGHRA, CDR2 YSYEKL. This CDR3 comprises 16 residues. DNA for the CDR3: TGCGCCAGCAGCCAAACGCCGGGGCCGGCCGGGGGTGAAGCTTTCTTT. This gives the protein CASSQTPGPAGGEAFF.

This clonotype has a handful of counts. The chain joins TRBV29-1 to TRBJ1-1; D is unresolved. CDR1 SQVTM and CDR2 ANQGSEA come from the germline V gene. Trimming removed 4 bases from V and 2 bases from J, with 8 bases in between. The CDR3 is 12 amino acids. As DNA, the CDR3 is TGCAGCGTTGTAGACGGCAACACTGAAGCTTTCTTT. Translation gives CSVVDGNTEAFF. The whole variable domain, remainder taken from reference TRBV29-1 and TRBJ1-1, is SAVISQKPSRDICQRGTSLTIQCQVDSQVTMMFWYRQQPGQSLTLIATANQGSEATYESGFVIDKFPISRPNLTFSTLTVSNMSPEDSSIYLCSVVDGNTEAFFGQGTRLTVV.

This clonotype was recorded many times. The chain employs TRBV15 and TRBJ1-3; D gene unclear. The germline V gene has CDR1 LNHNV and CDR2 YYDKDF (reference sequence). The CDR3 has 14 amino acids. Between the trimmed V and J ends, which lost 6 bases and 0 bases, there was a span of 9 bases. The CDR3 DNA is TGTGCCACCAGAGACCTGAGCTCTGGAAACACCATATATTTT. It translates to CATRDLSSGNTIYF.

This clonotype has a handful of counts. The gene calls are TRBV10-3 and TRBJ2-7, with TRBD2 matching 7 bases. Trimming removed 5 bases from V and 6 bases from J; junction bases left unmatched: 7. The germline V gene encodes CDR1 ENHRY and CDR2 SYGVKD. This CDR3 contains 13 residues. The CDR3 DNA follows: TGTGCCATCAGTTCCTCAGCGGGGCGCGAGCAGTACTTC. Translation: CAISSSAGREQYF.

V gene TRBV5-1 combines with J gene TRBJ1-1; the match to TRBD1 covers 7 bases. Germline CDR1 SGHRS, CDR2 YFSETQ. Trimming at V came to 3 bases and at J to 1 base, leaving 6 bases not matched to a gene. The CDR3 totals 15 residues. CDR3 amino acids: CASSSPQGTNTEAFF. In DNA form, the CDR3 reads TGCGCCAGCAGCTCTCCACAGGGGACGAACACTGAAGCTTTCTTT.

The sample holds many counts of this clonotype. The V gene is TRBV12-3 or TRBV12-4, the J gene TRBJ2-4, with D perhaps matching TRBD1 (6 bases). The CDR3 spans 13 residues. V lost 3 bases and J lost 14, with 17 bases in between. The chain's CDR3 is CASSFTTGQFKYF. In DNA form, the CDR3 reads TGTGCCAGCAGTTTTACGACTGGACAGTTTAAGTACTTC.

This clonotype was picked up many times. The V call is TRBV10-3, the J call TRBJ2-7; 7 positions match TRBD1. The CDR3 loop spans 16 amino acids. Per germline, CDR1 ENHRY and CDR2 SYGVKD. J gave up 3 bases and V 3 bases, and 11 bases lay outside the gene matches. CDR3 DNA: TGTGCCATCAGTGAAGGCGGACAGGAAAATAACTACGAGCAGTACTTC. It encodes CAISEGGQENNYEQYF.

The J gene is TRBJ2-5, the V gene TRBV27; 10 bases fit TRBD2. V shed 8 bases, J shed 5 bases, and the junction held 14 bases outside the gene matches. Germline assignment: CDR1 MNHEY and CDR2 SMNVEV (reference sequence). The CDR3 loop spans 16 amino acids. DNA for the CDR3: TGTGCCAGCTCGCCCCGGCCCAGCGGGGGGGGGGAGACCCAGTACTTC. The encoded protein is CASSPRPSGGGETQYF.

This clonotype occurred many times. The chain combines TRBV27 with TRBJ1-5; D is unclear. Germline CDR1 MNHEY, CDR2 SMNVEV (reference sequence). Deletions cut 8 bases from V and 7 bases from J, with 12 bases between. This CDR3 region has 12 residues. CDR3 bases: TGTGCCAGCTCTTCGACCCGGCAGCCCCAGCATTTT. Its translation: CASSSTRQPQHF.

This clonotype was seen only a few times. The J gene is TRBJ2-5, the V gene TRBV28; no firm D call. Trimming cost V 7 bases and J 5 bases, with 8 bases left between them. This CDR3 spans 11 amino acids. The germline CDR1 and CDR2 sequences are MDHEN and SYDVKM. As DNA, the CDR3 is TGTGCCAGCAACGACGTGGAGACCCAGTACTTC. Its translation is CASNDVETQYF.

This clonotype has ten or more counts. The chain is built from TRBV6-5 and TRBJ1-1; D is undetermined. V dropped 0 bases and J dropped 4 bases, with 12 bases sitting between them. The germline gives CDR1 MNHEY, CDR2 SVGAGI. This CDR3 spans 15 amino acids. CDR3 sequence: CASSYSIGQVTEAFF. In DNA, the CDR3 is TGTGCCAGCAGTTACTCGATTGGGCAGGTCACTGAAGCTTTCTTT.

This clonotype has at least ten counts. DNA for the CDR3: TGTGCCAGCAGCTTAGCGGAATACGAGCAGTACTTC. This gives the protein CASSLAEYEQYF. The chain uses TRBV7-2 and TRBJ2-7, with D hard to call. The germline V gene has CDR1 SGHTA and CDR2 FQGNSA. Between the trimmed V and J ends, which lost 0 bases and 4 bases, there was a span of 4 bases. The CDR3 length is 12 residues.

This clonotype showed up many times. The chain carries TRBV28 and TRBJ1-1; no reliable D call. The ends were cut back, 6 bases at V and 8 bases at J, with 16 bases in the middle. The CDR3 consists of 13 residues. CDR1 is MDHEN, CDR2 SYDVKM, per germline. The CDR3 bases are TGTGCCAGCAGACGAGCCGGACCGCCCGAAGCTTTCTTT. This translates into CASRRAGPPEAFF.

CDR3 sequence: CASSGETGSGANVLTF. As DNA, the CDR3 is TGTGCCAGCAGTGGCGAGACAGGGTCCGGGGCCAACGTCCTGACTTTC. The chain links TRBV6-1 to TRBJ2-6; TRBD1 aligns across 7 bases. The germline V gene encodes CDR1 MNHNS and CDR2 SASEGT. Trimming at V came to 4 bases and at J to 4 bases, leaving 7 bases not matched to a gene. The CDR3 has 16 amino acids.

V is TRBV7-2 and J is TRBJ2-5; D perhaps matches TRBD2 (5 bases). The length of the CDR3 is 15 residues. Germline assignment: CDR1 SGHTA and CDR2 FQGNSA. Deletions cut 4 bases from V and 5 bases from J, with 17 bases between. CDR3 protein: CASSSTLVGKETQYF. In DNA, the CDR3 is TGTGCCAGCAGCTCTACACTAGTGGGCAAGGAGACCCAGTACTTC.

V and J are TRBV5-1 and TRBJ1-2, with unresolved D. The V gene's germline CDR1 is SGHRS and CDR2 YFSETQ. The CDR3 totals 14 residues. Between the trimmed V and J ends, which lost 0 bases and 0 bases, there was a span of 6 bases. DNA of the CDR3: TGCGCCAGCAGCTTGGACCGTACTAACTATGGCTACACCTTC. As protein: CASSLDRTNYGYTF.

J is TRBJ2-7 and V is TRBV6-1, with D tentatively TRBD2 (6 bases). Germline V gene data show CDR1 as MNHNS and CDR2 as SASEGT. CDR3 length equals 14 residues. The germline V and J ends were trimmed by 6 bases and 6 bases, with 18 bases remaining between them. CDR3 residues: CASSPAGSRGEQYF. The CDR3 nucleotides are TGTGCCAGCAGCCCGGCCGGGAGTAGGGGCGAGCAGTACTTC.

This clonotype was seen ten or more times. This chain uses TRBV27 with TRBJ1-1, with TRBD1 matching 9 bases. This CDR3 comprises 13 residues. V dropped 6 bases and J dropped 7; count of bases not matched to a gene: 6. Looked up from germline, CDR1 is MNHEY and CDR2 is SMNVEV (reference sequence). CDR3: CASRYRGLSEAFF. CDR3 DNA sequence: TGTGCCAGCAGATACAGGGGGCTTAGTGAAGCTTTCTTT.

This clonotype was seen a few times. The chain couples TRBV4-1 to TRBJ1-6, with 8 bases aligning to TRBD1. The CDR3 covers 17 residues. Germline loops: CDR1 MGHRA, CDR2 YSYEKL. The trim removed 1 base at V and 7 bases at J, leaving 9 bases unmatched. This CDR3 is CASSQVGQGKGNSPLHF. CDR3 nucleotides: TGCGCCAGCAGCCAAGTTGGACAGGGAAAAGGCAATTCACCCCTCCACTTT.

This clonotype was seen many times. This chain connects TRBV30 to TRBJ1-5, with D perhaps TRBD1 (5 bases). Germline V CDR1 and CDR2: GTSNPN, SVGIG (reference sequence). The length of the CDR3 is 11 residues. With 2 bases removed from V and 9 bases from J, the gap between germline ends came to 8 bases. The CDR3 loop is CAWSTTGPQHF. For the CDR3, the DNA is TGTGCCTGGAGTACTACAGGGCCCCAGCATTTT.